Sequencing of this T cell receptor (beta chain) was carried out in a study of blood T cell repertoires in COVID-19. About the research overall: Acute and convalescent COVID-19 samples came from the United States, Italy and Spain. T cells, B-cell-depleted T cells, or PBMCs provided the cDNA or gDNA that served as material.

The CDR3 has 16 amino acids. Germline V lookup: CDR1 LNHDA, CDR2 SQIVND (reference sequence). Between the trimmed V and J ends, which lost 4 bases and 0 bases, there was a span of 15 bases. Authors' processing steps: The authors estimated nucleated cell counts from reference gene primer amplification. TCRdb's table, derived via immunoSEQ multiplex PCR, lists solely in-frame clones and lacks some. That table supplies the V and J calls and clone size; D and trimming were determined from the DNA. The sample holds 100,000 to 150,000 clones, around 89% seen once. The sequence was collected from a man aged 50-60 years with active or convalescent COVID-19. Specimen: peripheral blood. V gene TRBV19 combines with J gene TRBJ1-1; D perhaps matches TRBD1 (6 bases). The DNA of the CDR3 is TGTGCCAGTAGTACAAAACAGGGCTATATGAACACTGAAGCTTTCTTT. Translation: CASSTKQGYMNTEAFF.